This T cell receptor beta chain derives from a study of T cells in Graves' hyperthyroidism and ophthalmopathy. V lost 0 bases, J lost 8 bases, and 18 bases lay in between. This CDR3 has 16 amino acids. The V gene's germline CDR1 is SGHRS and CDR2 YFSETQ. Amplified regions were TCR beta CDR3 sequences from RNA transcripts. During a first-round RT-PCR of the TCR CDR3, the HTBI primer set was used. Each CDR3 protein gets one entry after TCRdb re-called the multiplex PCR reads with MiXCR. The sample has hundreds of thousands of distinct CDR3 sequences; about 14% are singletons. Each 10 ml fresh peripheral blood draw supplied the PBMCs.

The sequenced sample consisted of blood. The sequence derives from a woman in her 50s with Graves' ophthalmopathy. This chain connects TRBV5-1 to TRBJ2-1; D perhaps matches TRBD1 (5 bases). CDR3 region: CASSLAGGRAGDEQFF. The CDR3 DNA is TGCGCCAGCAGCTTGGCGGGCGGCAGGGCCGGTGATGAGCAGTTCTTC. Using reference TRBV5-1 and TRBJ2-1 for the parts outside the CDR3, the full variable domain is KAGVTQTPRYLIKTRGQQVTLSCSPISGHRSVSWYQQTPGQGLQFLFEYFSETQRNKGNFPGRFSGRQFSNSRSEMNVSTLELGDSALYLCASSLAGGRAGDEQFFGPGTRLTVL.